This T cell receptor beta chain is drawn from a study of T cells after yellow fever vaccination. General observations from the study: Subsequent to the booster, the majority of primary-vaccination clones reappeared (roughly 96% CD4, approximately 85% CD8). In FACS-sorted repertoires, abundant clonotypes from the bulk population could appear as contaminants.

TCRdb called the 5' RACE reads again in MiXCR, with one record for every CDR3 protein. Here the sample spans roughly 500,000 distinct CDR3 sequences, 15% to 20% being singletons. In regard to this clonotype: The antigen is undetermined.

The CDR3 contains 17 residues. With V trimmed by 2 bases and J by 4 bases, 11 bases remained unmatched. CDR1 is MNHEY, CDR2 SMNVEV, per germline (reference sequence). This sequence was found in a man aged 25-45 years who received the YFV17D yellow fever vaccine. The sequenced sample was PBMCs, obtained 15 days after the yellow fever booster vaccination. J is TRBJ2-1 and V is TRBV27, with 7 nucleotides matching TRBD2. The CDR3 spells CASSLLSLASAYNEQFF. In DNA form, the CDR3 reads TGTGCCAGCAGTTTACTTTCACTAGCGAGCGCATACAATGAGCAGTTCTTC.